This T cell receptor (beta chain) was identified in a study of T cell responses to AZD1222 COVID-19 vaccine. With regard to this clone: Its matching antigen is unknown. The CDR3 end shows no conserved phenylalanine or tryptophan, and so a read error is likely. No DNA is shown, since the ends of the CDR3 on it are uncertain; the CDR3 is the one TCRdb lists.

Sequencing was performed with immunoSEQ multiplex PCR; in TCRdb, only in-frame clones are kept and a portion is missing. The data hold under 100,000 clones, with 92% observed a single time. Study-wide findings and caveats: It was only after the peak T cell response that any repertoires were sampled.

With termini counted, the CDR3 has 12 amino acids. Germline CDR1 and CDR2: MNHEY and SMNVEV (reference sequence). The TCR originated in an adult in good health. The sample in question was peripheral blood, obtained on day 0 of MenACWY control vaccination. The gene calls are TRBV27 and TRBJ2-7; the D call of TRBD1 is as the table states it, not checked on the DNA. The CDR3: CATPKRTGAFFY.